The 12 T cell receptor beta chains below all came from one sample that was sequenced in a study of shared clonotypes between healthy human individuals. The assay was immunoSEQ multiplex PCR, and TCRdb's table has in-frame clones only and misses some. The sample holds some 550,000 clones, roughly 97% seen once. Input material: naive CD4+ T cells sorted from blood. As for subset: CD45RA+ positively selected. Receptors were obtained from a woman younger than 45 in good health.

Only one count was recorded for this clone. J is TRBJ2-2 and V is TRBV7-9, with 8 bases matching TRBD2. Germline V gene sequence: CDR1 SEHNR, CDR2 FQNEAQ (reference sequence). The J segment lost 4 bases and the V segment lost 5 bases, leaving 15 bases of the junction unmatched. The CDR3 runs to 18 residues. CDR3 sequence: CASSPPGGAGVFTGELFF. The CDR3, as DNA: TGTGCCAGCAGCCCGCCCGGAGGAGCGGGAGTATTCACCGGGGAGCTGTTTTTT. The full variable domain, completed using reference TRBV7-9 and TRBJ2-2, is DTGVSQNPRHKITKRGQNVTFRCDPISEHNRLYWYRQTLGQGPEFLTYFQNEAQLEKSRLLSDRFSAERPKGSFSTLEIQRTEQGDSAMYLCASSPPGGAGVFTGELFFGEGSRLTVL.

The chain carries TRBV14 and TRBJ2-2; a weak D match, TRBD2 (6 bases). The CDR3 has 16 amino acids. Germline assignment: CDR1 SGHDN and CDR2 FVKESK. The V end lost 0 bases, the J end lost 5 bases, and 13 bases lay between the germline ends. The CDR3 loop is CASSQDGGIRTGELFF. The CDR3, as DNA: TGTGCCAGCAGCCAAGACGGCGGGATTCGGACCGGGGAGCTGTTTTTT.

The CDR3 bases are TGTGCCAGCAGCTTGGCAGGGGGCGTTTCAGAGACCCAGTACTTC. It is translated as CASSLAGGVSETQYF. V is TRBV11-2 and J is TRBJ2-5; 8 positions match TRBD1. Per germline, CDR1 SGHAT and CDR2 FQNNGV. CDR3 length: 15 amino acids. V shed 3 bases, J shed 4 bases, and the junction held 7 bases outside the gene matches. The full variable domain, with the rest looked up from reference TRBV11-2 and TRBJ2-5, is EAGVAQSPRYKIIEKRQSVAFWCNPISGHATLYWYQQILGQGPKLLIQFQNNGVVDDSQLPKDRFSAERLKGVDSTLKIQPAKLEDSAVYLCASSLAGGVSETQYFGPGTRLLVL.

The V and J genes are TRBV7-2 and TRBJ1-1; D uncertain. Germline V CDR1 and CDR2: SGHTA, FQGNSA. The ends were cut back, 5 bases at V and 6 bases at J, with 16 bases in the middle. CDR3 length: 14 amino acids. CDR3 bases: TGTGCCAGCAGCCGATATTCCAGAAGTGCTGAAGCTTTCTTT. Encoded protein: CASSRYSRSAEAFF.

The chain carries TRBV5-1 and TRBJ2-2; D might be TRBD2 (5 bases). This CDR3 is built from 13 residues. Trimming cost V 9 bases and J 5 bases, with 14 bases left between them. Germline V gives CDR1 SGHRS, CDR2 YFSETQ. The CDR3, as DNA: TGCGCCACCCCCCTGGAGCGGACCGGGGAGCTGTTTTTT. This codes for CATPLERTGELFF.

V gene TRBV2 combines with J gene TRBJ2-5; D call uncertain. There are 13 residues in the CDR3. Germline values: CDR1 SNHLY, CDR2 FYNNEI. The ends were cut back, 7 bases at V and 0 bases at J, with 9 bases in the middle. This CDR3 is CASTKTYQETQYF. The CDR3 nucleotides read TGTGCCAGCACCAAGACGTACCAAGAGACCCAGTACTTC.

In DNA, the CDR3 is TGCGCCAGCAGCCCCGCGGGGGCGGGTTACGAGCAGTACTTC. It codes for CASSPAGAGYEQYF. The chain is built from TRBV5-1 and TRBJ2-7, with D maybe TRBD2 (7 bases). The ends were cut back, 4 bases at V and 4 bases at J, with 15 bases in the middle. The CDR3 is made up of 14 amino acids. CDR1 SGHRS and CDR2 YFSETQ come from the germline V gene.

With regard to this clone: The sample has other DNA sequences that encode this CDR3 too. V and J are TRBV29-1 and TRBJ1-1; perhaps TRBD1 as D (5 bases). Between the trimmed V and J ends, which lost 4 bases and 1 base, there was a span of 7 bases. The CDR3 consists of 12 residues. The V gene's germline CDR1 is SQVTM and CDR2 ANQGSEA. CDR3 sequence reads: CSVGQPNTEAFF. In DNA, the CDR3 is TGCAGCGTTGGACAGCCGAACACTGAAGCTTTCTTT.

J is TRBJ1-2 and V is TRBV5-4, with TRBD1 as a possible D gene (5 bases). V was pared by 0 bases and J by 7 bases, with 13 bases between. The CDR3 sequence is 14 residues long. CDR1 is SGHNT, CDR2 YYREEE, per germline (reference sequence). The CDR3 reads CASSLGPGTSGYTF. The CDR3 bases are TGTGCCAGCAGCTTGGGACCAGGGACTTCTGGCTACACCTTC.

The CDR3 region is CAISPRTVSSYEQYF. The CDR3 DNA reads TGTGCCATCAGCCCGAGGACGGTGAGCTCCTACGAGCAGTACTTC. The chain couples TRBV10-3 to TRBJ2-7; unclear D gene. Germline V CDR1 and CDR2: ENHRY, SYGVKD. V lost 6 bases and J lost 0, with 15 bases in between. The CDR3 covers 15 residues.

This chain uses TRBV2 with TRBJ2-3; 10 positions agree with TRBD1. J gave up 2 bases and V 4 bases, and 3 bases lay outside the gene matches. The CDR3 covers 15 residues. CDR1 is SNHLY and CDR2 is FYNNEI in the germline V gene. CDR3 nucleotide sequence: TGTGCCAGCAGTGTCGGGACAGGGGACACAGATACGCAGTATTTT. This translates into CASSVGTGDTDTQYF.

The count of this clone is one. J is TRBJ1-1 and V is TRBV10-2; unclear D gene. CDR3 length: 14 residues. The V end was cut by 0 bases, the J end by 6 bases, with 11 bases between. Germline CDR1 reads WSHSY; CDR2 reads SAAADI. CDR3 sequence reads: CASSESVGWSEAFF. As DNA, the CDR3 is TGCGCCAGCAGTGAGTCAGTGGGATGGTCTGAAGCTTTCTTT.